Below, 6 T cell receptor beta chains from the same sample are listed, as sequenced in a study of T cells in women clearing cervical HPV infection. Sequencing used immunoSEQ multiplex PCR; TCRdb keeps in-frame clones, though not all of them. This sample carries about 36,000 clones, with roughly 3.5% going to the ten biggest clones. The sequenced material came from blood buffy coat. The source of these receptors is a woman aged 18 to 75 with a cervical HPV16 infection that either progressed to CIN3+ or cleared (not recorded which).

A word on this clone: One end of the junction varies from germline; a read error may be responsible. The read stops 3 residues short of the end of the CDR3; the missing end is completed from the germline J gene. V usage is TRBV4-2 and J usage is TRBJ1-1; 9 bases fit TRBD1. Germline CDR1 and CDR2: LGHNA and YNFKEQ. The CDR3 contains 14 residues. The part of the CDR3 DNA that was read is TGCGCCAGCAGCCCAGAGACAGGGGGCACTGAA. Protein product: CASSPETGGTE. In full, the CDR3 is CASSPETGGTEAFF.

Points on this clone: The read ends 3 residues before the CDR3 terminus; that terminus is restored from the germline J gene. The rearrangement joins TRBV30 to TRBJ1-5, with 9 bases matching TRBD1. The V gene end was trimmed by 5 bases and the J gene end by 4 bases; junction bases not matched to a gene: 3. The germline CDR1 and CDR2 sequences are GTSNPN and SVGIG (reference sequence). There are 13 residues in the CDR3. CDR3 sequence: CAWGDRVNQPQHF. The part of the CDR3 DNA that was read is TGTGCCTGGGGGGACAGGGTGAATCAGCCC.

Concerning this clone itself: The read ends 3 residues early relative to the CDR3; the germline J gene fills the gap. The identical CDR3 is also encoded by other nucleotide sequences in the sample. This sequence joins TRBV20-1 and TRBJ2-3; 10 nucleotides align to TRBD2. The CDR3 runs 16 residues. V was pared by 3 bases and J by 2 bases, with 8 bases of the junction left unmatched. Per the germline V gene, CDR1 is DFQATT and CDR2 is SNEGSKA (reference sequence). The CDR3: CSARDVLAGLTDTQYF. CDR3 DNA (partial): TGCAGTGCTAGGGATGTACTAGCGGGGCTCACAGATACG.

CDR3 loop: CATSRRQGAVDEQYF. The CDR3 DNA, read in part, is TGTGCCACCAGCAGACGACAGGGGGCTGTCGACGAG. V usage is TRBV15 and J usage is TRBJ2-7; 10 nucleotides agree with TRBD1. The read stops 3 residues short of the end of the CDR3; the missing end is completed from the germline J gene. CDR1 and CDR2 (germline): LNHNV, YYDKDF (reference sequence). The J segment lost 5 bases and the V segment lost 2 bases, leaving 6 bases of the junction unmatched. The CDR3 is 15 residues long.

A word on this clone: The CDR3 is cut off 3 residues early in the read; its end comes from the germline J gene. The chain combines TRBV2 with TRBJ1-4, with TRBD1 identical over 8 bases. Losses at the gene ends were 4 bases for V and 8 bases for J; bases not matched to a gene: 6. The length of the CDR3 is 14 residues. Germline V CDR1 and CDR2: SNHLY, FYNNEI. The CDR3 is CASSGFNRGEKLFF. CDR3 bases read: TGTGCCAGCAGTGGATTCAACAGGGGGGAAAAA.

Turning to this clone: The read ends 3 residues before the CDR3 terminus; that terminus is restored from the germline J gene. This chain links TRBV5-1 with TRBJ2-5; either TRBD1 or TRBD2 may supply D (5 bases each). Germline lookup yields CDR1 SGHRS and CDR2 YFSETQ. The ends were cut back, 1 base at V and 4 bases at J, with 14 bases in the middle. This CDR3 has 15 residues. CDR3: CASSLSGRESETQYF. The DNA read from the CDR3 is TGCGCCAGCAGCTTGAGTGGCAGGGAGTCAGAGACC. Full variable domain (rest looked up from reference TRBV5-1 and TRBJ2-5): KAGVTQTPRYLIKTRGQQVTLSCSPISGHRSVSWYQQTPGQGLQFLFEYFSETQRNKGNFPGRFSGRQFSNSRSEMNVSTLELGDSALYLCASSLSGRESETQYFGPGTRLLVL.